This entry describes one T cell receptor (beta chain). The germline gives CDR1 LNHDA, CDR2 SQIVND (reference sequence). V was clipped by 8 bases and J by 1 base; unmatched bases: 7. The CDR3 contains 14 residues. The sample comes from a study of blood T cell repertoires in COVID-19. Study-wide context: Samples taken during acute and convalescent COVID-19 were collected in the United States, Italy and Spain.

Clones were sequenced by immunoSEQ multiplex PCR, and TCRdb holds only the in-frame ones, with some missing. The sample has over 200,000 clones; 80% to 90% are singletons. This chain uses TRBV19 with TRBJ1-1, with 7 bases lining up with TRBD1. The receptor's source is a woman in her forties or fifties who had recovered from COVID-19. The sample consisted of PBMCs or T cells enriched from blood (not recorded which). In DNA form, the CDR3 reads TGTGCCAGTTGGAACAGGGGTGGGAACACTGAAGCTTTCTTT. It codes for CASWNRGGNTEAFF.